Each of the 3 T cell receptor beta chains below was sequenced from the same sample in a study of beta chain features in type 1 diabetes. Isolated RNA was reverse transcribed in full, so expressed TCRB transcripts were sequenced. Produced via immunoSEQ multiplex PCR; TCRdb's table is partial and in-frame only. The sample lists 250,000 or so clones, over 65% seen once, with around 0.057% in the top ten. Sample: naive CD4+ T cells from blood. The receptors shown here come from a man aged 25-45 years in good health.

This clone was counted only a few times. The chain's CDR3 is CASSWNTEAFF. DNA of the CDR3: TGTGCCAGCAGCTGGAACACTGAAGCTTTCTTT. J is TRBJ1-1 and V is TRBV7-9, with D unclear. The V and J ends lost 4 bases and 1 base respectively, with 1 base between them. CDR3 length: 11 amino acids. The germline V gene has CDR1 SEHNR and CDR2 FQNEAQ (reference sequence).

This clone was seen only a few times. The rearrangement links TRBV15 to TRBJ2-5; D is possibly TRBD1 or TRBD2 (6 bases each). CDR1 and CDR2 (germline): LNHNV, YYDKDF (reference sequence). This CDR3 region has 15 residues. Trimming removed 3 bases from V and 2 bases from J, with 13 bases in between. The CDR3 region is CATSRGRRGQETQYF. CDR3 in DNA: TGTGCCACCAGCAGGGGGCGGAGGGGGCAAGAGACCCAGTACTTC.

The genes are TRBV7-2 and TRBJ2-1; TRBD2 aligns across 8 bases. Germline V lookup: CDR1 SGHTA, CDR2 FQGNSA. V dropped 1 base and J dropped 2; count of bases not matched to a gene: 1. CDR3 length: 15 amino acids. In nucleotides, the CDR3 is TGTGCCAGCAGCTTAGAAGCGGGGGCCTACAATGAGCAGTTCTTC. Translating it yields CASSLEAGAYNEQFF.